Shown below are 21 T cell receptor beta chains from a single sample sequenced in a study of vaccination and CD4 T cells after COVID-19. Their target antigens are unknown. Treatment meaning: roughly 10-day PBMC culture with coronavirus spike peptide pools or control peptides (ViraFEST assay). Scientists ran DNA taken from cultured CD4+ T cells through the Oncomine TCR Beta short-read assay for sequencing. TCRdb re-called the PCR reads through MiXCR, storing one row per CDR3 protein. The table shows fewer than 15,000 distinct CDR3 sequences, with about 45% occurring only once. The sample taken for sequencing was CD4+ T cells from blood, cultured in vitro. Receptors originate from a human donor who had recovered from COVID-19.

The chain couples TRBV10-2 to TRBJ1-1, with 8 bases that match TRBD1. The length of the CDR3 is 12 residues. With V trimmed by 4 bases and J by 11 bases, 6 bases remained unmatched. CDR1 is WSHSY, CDR2 SAAADI, per germline. CDR3 sequence: CASSVDRGSAFF. CDR3 nucleotides: TGCGCCAGCAGTGTCGACAGGGGTTCTGCTTTCTTT.

The chain links TRBV7-6 to TRBJ2-2; D possibly matches TRBD1 or TRBD2 (5 bases each). Trimming took off 3 bases at V and 5 bases at J, with 16 bases between the two ends. CDR3 size: 16 residues. Germline CDR1 is SGHVS and CDR2 is FNYEAQ. CDR3 DNA sequence: TGTGCCAGCAGCTTGGGTACAGCGGACATGACCGGGGAGCTGTTTTTT. Translating gives CASSLGTADMTGELFF.

The V call is TRBV12-3 or TRBV12-4, the J call TRBJ2-5, with 7 bases lining up with TRBD2. This CDR3 contains 15 residues. V was pared by 6 bases and J by 7 bases, with 14 bases of the junction left unmatched. CDR3 sequence: CASSARRTSSGTQYF. CDR3 coding DNA: TGTGCCAGCAGCGCTCGACGGACTAGTTCGGGGACCCAGTACTTC.

This clonotype has only a few counts. The rearrangement joins TRBV7-9 to TRBJ1-4, with D tentatively TRBD1 (6 bases). The CDR3 has 16 amino acids. Germline CDR1 reads SEHNR; CDR2 reads FQNEAQ (reference sequence). Trimming shortened V by 5 bases and J by 5 bases, and 18 bases separated the two germline ends. The CDR3: CASSTGGGQRNEKLFF. In DNA, the CDR3 is TGTGCCAGCAGCACCGGTGGAGGACAGAGGAATGAAAAACTGTTTTTT.

This chain joins TRBV6-1 and TRBJ2-7, with 8 positions matching TRBD1. The CDR3 length is 14 residues. Per the germline V gene, CDR1 is MNHNS and CDR2 is SASEGT. V shed 8 bases and J 4 bases; nucleotides not matched to a gene: 10. The CDR3 is CASRGTTGGYEQYF. The DNA of the CDR3 is TGTGCCAGCCGGGGAACCACAGGGGGGTACGAGCAGTACTTC.

The rearrangement links TRBV20-1 to TRBJ1-5, with D uncertain. V dropped 3 bases and J dropped 4 bases, with 16 bases sitting between them. CDR1 and CDR2 (germline): DFQATT, SNEGSKA (reference sequence). The CDR3 consists of 15 residues. The DNA for the CDR3 is TGCAGTGCTAGGGAAACATTCGCCTATAATCAGCCCCAGCATTTT. It is translated as CSARETFAYNQPQHF.

The V call is TRBV20-1, the J call TRBJ1-1, with no clear D. The CDR3 extends over 13 amino acids. Germline CDR1 reads DFQATT; CDR2 reads SNEGSKA (reference sequence). With 0 bases removed from V and 6 bases from J, the gap between germline ends came to 11 bases. As DNA, the CDR3 is TGCAGTGCTAGAGATTTGCGTTTACCTGAAGCTTTCTTT. Its translation: CSARDLRLPEAFF.

This clonotype was counted only a few times. This chain connects TRBV6-4 to TRBJ1-1; a weak D match, TRBD1 (5 bases). V lost 7 bases and J lost 2, with 14 bases in between. CDR3 length equals 14 residues. Germline V lookup: CDR1 MRHNA, CDR2 SNTAGT. The CDR3 here is CASIRKGQNTEAFF. CDR3 in DNA: TGTGCCAGCATCCGAAAAGGACAAAACACTGAAGCTTTCTTT.

The CDR3 sequence is CASSGRTEYHEQFF. The CDR3 coding sequence is TGCGCCAGCAGCGGCCGGACAGAATACCATGAGCAGTTCTTC. This chain connects TRBV5-1 to TRBJ2-1; TRBD1 is a possible D gene (6 bases). Germline CDR1 and CDR2: SGHRS and YFSETQ. Trimming shortened V by 4 bases and J by 8 bases, and 16 bases separated the two germline ends. The CDR3 spans 14 residues.

The chain recombines TRBV30 with TRBJ1-1, with D possibly matching TRBD1 (5 bases). Per the germline V gene, CDR1 is GTSNPN and CDR2 is SVGIG (reference sequence). The CDR3 runs to 13 residues. Deletions cut 4 bases from V and 5 bases from J, with 14 bases between. The CDR3 here is CAWIKSGGTEAFF. The CDR3 nucleotides read TGTGCCTGGATCAAATCCGGGGGAACTGAAGCTTTCTTT.

This chain connects TRBV27 to TRBJ2-1; TRBD2 aligns across 7 bases. The germline gives CDR1 MNHEY, CDR2 SMNVEV (reference sequence). Losses at the gene ends were 5 bases for V and 5 bases for J; bases not matched to a gene: 9. The CDR3 runs 15 residues. In DNA form, the CDR3 reads TGTGCCAGCAGTGGAGTGGCTAGCGGAGACAATGAGCAGTTCTTC. This codes for CASSGVASGDNEQFF.

The V gene is TRBV20-1, the J gene TRBJ2-7; TRBD2 matches 9 bases. CDR1 is DFQATT, CDR2 SNEGSKA, per germline (reference sequence). This CDR3 is 15 amino acids long. With 0 bases clipped from V and 4 bases from J, the junction kept 7 bases outside the gene matches. CDR3 sequence: CSARDSSGRLYEQYF. CDR3 nucleotide sequence: TGCAGTGCTAGAGATAGTAGCGGGAGACTGTACGAGCAGTACTTC.

The chain carries TRBV6-2 or TRBV6-3 and TRBJ2-7, with 14 bases aligning to TRBD2. V was clipped by 6 bases and J by 4 bases; unmatched bases: 11. The CDR3 runs 17 residues. Germline V lookup: CDR1 MNHEY, CDR2 SVGEGT. CDR3: CASSIQSGLAGEYEQYF. CDR3 DNA sequence: TGTGCCAGCAGCATACAGTCGGGACTAGCGGGGGAGTACGAGCAGTACTTC.

The chain recombines TRBV10-3 with TRBJ2-5, with D perhaps TRBD2 (6 bases). The germline CDR1 and CDR2 sequences are ENHRY and SYGVKD. V was trimmed by 6 bases and J by 2 bases, leaving 13 bases between them. This CDR3 has 14 residues. CDR3 DNA: TGTGCCATCAGGAACTCTGGAGGGCAAGAGACCCAGTACTTC. Translating it yields CAIRNSGGQETQYF.

The chain is built from TRBV4-1 and TRBJ2-7; 12 bases are a match to TRBD2. Germline V gene sequence: CDR1 MGHRA, CDR2 YSYEKL. The CDR3 length is 18 residues. With V trimmed by 1 base and J by 3 bases, 10 bases remained unmatched. DNA of the CDR3: TGCGCCAGCAGCCAAGTTTTCTTGACTAGCGGGAGCGTCTACGAGCAGTACTTC. Protein: CASSQVFLTSGSVYEQYF.

The chain links TRBV2 to TRBJ2-7, with TRBD1 identical over 10 bases. Germline V gene data show CDR1 as SNHLY and CDR2 as FYNNEI. The V segment lost 5 bases and the J segment 6 bases; nucleotides outside the gene matches: 4. The CDR3 covers 13 residues. CDR3 nucleotides: TGTGCCAGCAGTCCCGGGACAGGGGCCGAGCAGTACTTC. This translates into CASSPGTGAEQYF.

V is TRBV28 and J is TRBJ1-2, with unresolved D. V dropped 3 bases and J dropped 8 bases, with 25 bases sitting between them. The CDR3 spans 17 residues. Germline CDR1 is MDHEN and CDR2 is SYDVKM. This CDR3 is CASSFSASGNPPHGYTF. In DNA form, the CDR3 reads TGTGCCAGCAGTTTTAGCGCGTCGGGCAACCCTCCCCACGGCTACACCTTC.

A single count supports this clonotype. The rearrangement links TRBV20-1 to TRBJ2-7; TRBD2 matches 8 bases. Germline loops: CDR1 DFQATT, CDR2 SNEGSKA (reference sequence). V lost 3 bases to trimming and J lost 0 bases; unmatched junction nucleotides: 4. The CDR3 has 14 amino acids. The CDR3 reads CSASPGTSSYEQYF. As DNA, the CDR3 is TGCAGTGCTAGCCCCGGGACTAGCTCCTACGAGCAGTACTTC.

The chain joins TRBV7-9 to TRBJ1-2; 7 bases are a match to TRBD1. This CDR3 contains 15 residues. V gave up 0 bases and J gave up 3 bases; unmatched junction bases: 4. Germline values: CDR1 SEHNR, CDR2 FQNEAQ (reference sequence). This CDR3 is CASSLAVGTDYGYTF. The CDR3 DNA sequence: TGTGCCAGCAGCTTAGCAGTCGGGACAGACTATGGCTACACCTTC.

V and J are TRBV6-1 and TRBJ2-7, with TRBD1 matching 8 bases. Germline-derived CDR1 and CDR2 are MNHNS and SASEGT. The V and J ends lost 7 bases and 0 bases, in that order; junction bases with no gene match: 8. The CDR3 is 15 amino acids. As DNA, the CDR3 is TGTGCCAGCACCCCGGGACAGGCGAGCTCCTACGAGCAGTACTTC. Its protein product is CASTPGQASSYEQYF.

In DNA, the CDR3 is TGTGCCAGCAGCATGGACAGGGCCGGGGAGCTGTTTTTT. Amino acid sequence: CASSMDRAGELFF. The rearrangement joins TRBV7-8 to TRBJ2-2; TRBD1 matches at 8 bases. The CDR3 contains 13 residues. Germline V gives CDR1 SGHVS, CDR2 FQNEAQ. V shed 5 bases and J 6 bases; nucleotides not matched to a gene: 2.